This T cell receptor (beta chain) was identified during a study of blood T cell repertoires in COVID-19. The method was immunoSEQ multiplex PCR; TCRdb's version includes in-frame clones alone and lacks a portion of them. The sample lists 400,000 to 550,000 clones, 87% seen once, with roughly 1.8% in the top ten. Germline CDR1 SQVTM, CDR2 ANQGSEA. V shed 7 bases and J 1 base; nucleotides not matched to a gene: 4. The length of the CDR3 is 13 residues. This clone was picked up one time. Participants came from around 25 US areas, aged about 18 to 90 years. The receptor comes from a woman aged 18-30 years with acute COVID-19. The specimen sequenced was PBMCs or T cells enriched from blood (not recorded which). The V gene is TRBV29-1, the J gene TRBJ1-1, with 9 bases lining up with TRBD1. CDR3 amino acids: CSASQGANTEAFF. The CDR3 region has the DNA TGCAGCGCGTCACAGGGGGCGAACACTGAAGCTTTCTTT. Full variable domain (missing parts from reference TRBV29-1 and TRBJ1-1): SAVISQKPSRDICQRGTSLTIQCQVDSQVTMMFWYRQQPGQSLTLIATANQGSEATYESGFVIDKFPISRPNLTFSTLTVSNMSPEDSSIYLCSASQGANTEAFFGQGTRLTVV.